This T cell receptor (beta chain) was documented in a study of identical twins. Study-level points and caveats: Among beta out-of-frame sequences, excess sharing between twins appeared weaker. There was an excess of low generation probability in the out-of-frame alpha sequences that twins shared. Memory repertoires lacked the insertion deficit that abundant cord blood beta clonotypes showed. Model-predicted out-of-frame TCR alpha sharing fell below observed values in monozygotic twins.

TCRdb re-called the 5' RACE reads with MiXCR, one entry per CDR3 protein. The sample consists of 640,000 or so distinct CDR3 sequences, roughly 6% of them appearing once. The V gene's germline CDR1 is DFQATT and CDR2 SNEGSKA (reference sequence). This CDR3 region has 15 residues. V lost 3 bases to trimming and J lost 9 bases; unmatched junction nucleotides: 13. This clonotype was counted ten times or more. Antigen specificity is unknown. The J gene is TRBJ1-5, the V gene TRBV20-1, with 8 bases identical to TRBD1. This receptor was obtained from a man aged 18 to 35 in good health. Sequenced: naive T cells sorted from blood. In DNA form, the CDR3 reads TGCAGTGCTAGCGGGACAGGATCCTCTCAGGGGCCCCAGCATTTT. Translating it yields CSASGTGSSQGPQHF.